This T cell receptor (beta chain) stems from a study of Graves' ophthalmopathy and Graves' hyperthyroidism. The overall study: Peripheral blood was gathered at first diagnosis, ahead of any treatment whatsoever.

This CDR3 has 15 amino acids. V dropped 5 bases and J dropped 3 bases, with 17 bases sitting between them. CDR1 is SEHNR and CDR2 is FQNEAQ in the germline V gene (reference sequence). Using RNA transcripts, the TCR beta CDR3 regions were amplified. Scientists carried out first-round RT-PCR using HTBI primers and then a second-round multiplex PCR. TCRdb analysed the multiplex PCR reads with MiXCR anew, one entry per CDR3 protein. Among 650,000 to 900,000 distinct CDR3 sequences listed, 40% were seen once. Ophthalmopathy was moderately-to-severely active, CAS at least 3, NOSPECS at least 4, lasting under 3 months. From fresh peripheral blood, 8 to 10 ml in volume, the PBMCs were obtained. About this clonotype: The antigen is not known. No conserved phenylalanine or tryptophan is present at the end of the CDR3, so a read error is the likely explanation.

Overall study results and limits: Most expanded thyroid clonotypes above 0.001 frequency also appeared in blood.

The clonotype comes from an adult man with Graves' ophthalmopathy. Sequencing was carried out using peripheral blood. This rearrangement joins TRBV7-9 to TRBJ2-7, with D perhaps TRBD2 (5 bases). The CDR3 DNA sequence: TGTGCCAGCAGCCCTGGGGAGAGCCGGCTCTACGAGCAGTACCTC. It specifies CASSPGESRLYEQYL.